A selection of T cell receptor beta chains follows, all from one sample in a study of a mutant IDH1 vaccine in newly diagnosed glioma. Their specific antigens are unknown. Sequenced by immunoSEQ multiplex PCR; TCRdb stores in-frame clones only, minus some. The sample contains tens of thousands of clones, around 80% of which appear only once. Sequenced here: PBMCs, sampled from a glioma patient whose treatment included an IDH1 peptide vaccine. These receptor sequences come from a man in his fifties or sixties with glioma. CDR3s leave out the opening cysteine and the closing phenylalanine or tryptophan.

TRBV18,ASPSSRSGRPFADTQY
TRBV19,ASSIMQGPDGEQY
TRBV5-1,ASSLGGPGKGRAF
TRBV19,ASSVEGAAGANVLT
TRBV5-1,ASSLTGGEADTQY
TRBV18,ASSPGQDNEQF
TRBV5-1,ASRMGIEELF
TRBV11-2,ASSLLREEKLF
TRBV5-4,ASSFGTALKGGYT
TRBV20-1,SAGGGREAF
TRBV7-9,ASSLRESGNTIY
TRBV2,ASSEVQGDLLSYEQY
TRBV29-1,SVQGGRGGYT
TRBV27,ASRGAASGETQY
TRBV7-8,ASSLLAGSKNEQF
TRBV18,ASYSGTSGSQDEQY
TRBV5-6,ASSLVVNTEAF
TRBV19,ASNAQGINTEAF
TRBV2,ASSETRITDTQY
TRBV29-1,SVTRAGEQY
TRBV6-8,ASSHVGGRGETQY
TRBV6-1,ASLPGTVSYEQY
TRBV4-1,ASSAPRGELF
TRBV4-3,ASSQAPGGRYGYT
TRBV18,ASSLQQGSTGELF
TRBV7-9,ASSLGQAFTDTQY
TRBV10-3,AISPRAGELF
TRBV5-4,ASSLWVDEQF
TRBV7-9,ASSFSGGVSTGELF
TRBV7-8,ASSWDRVFLDTQY
TRBV7-2,ASSQDRGHGYT
TRBV11-2,ASSEGQSTDTQY
TRBV27,ASSSVSSSYNEQF
TRBV28,ASSLQGGTTYEQY
TRBV6-4,ASSDWGAASKGNEQF
TRBV5-4,ASSLRSVEDEQF
TRBV5-4,ASSYSGAYEQY
TRBV5-6,ASSFTSGNTIY
TRBV28,ASTLGVSQPQH
TRBV20-1,SARETDTQY
TRBV6-1,ASGGGVAVFYGYT
TRBV20-1,SATGSGGYT
TRBV2,ASSEETGTGNEAF
TRBV6-5,ASNSGILNEQF
TRBV19,ASMEGAGGANVLT
TRBV30,AWSSEASIAGELF
TRBV30,AWSVLYNIEDTQY
TRBV5-1,ASSLGGTRGTDTQY
TRBV2,ASGTGAEGYT
TRBV5-1,ASSLGRLNTEAF
TRBV5-6,ASTGISGSYEQY
TRBV5-4,ASSYRGSGNTIY
TRBV11-2,ASQGGRSPYEQY
TRBV27,ASSLLGSVEAF